A selection of T cell receptor beta chains follows, all from one sample in a study of CD8 T cells in Susac syndrome. Via MiXCR, TCRdb re-called the immunoSEQ multiplex PCR reads, giving one row per CDR3 protein. The sample lists some 130,000 distinct CDR3 sequences; around 85% were seen once. Sequencing used CD8+ T cells from PBMCs. These receptors originate from a human donor with multiple sclerosis. CDR3s include the opening cysteine and the closing phenylalanine or tryptophan. The D gene is left open where the match is weak. A clone size is listed for some rows: how often the clone was seen (once, few, many), or a class if it is expanded.

j_call	cdr3_length	v_call	d_call	clone_size	cdr3_nt	cdr3_aa
TRBJ2-1	15	TRBV27	TRBD1	-	TGTGCCAGCAGTGTAGACCGACAGGGGGCTAGGGAGCAGTTCTTC	CASSVDRQGAREQFF
TRBJ1-6	16	TRBV5-1	-	-	TGCGCCAGCAGCTTTGTTGCAGGGGTCCACAATTCACCCCTCCACTTT	CASSFVAGVHNSPLHF
TRBJ1-2	14	TRBV6-5	-	few	TGTGCCAGCAGTTACGGTGTCGCGGCTCATGGCTACACCTTC	CASSYGVAAHGYTF
TRBJ2-5	16	TRBV13	TRBD2	-	TGTGCCAGCAGCTTCCCCTCCATCGGGACTACAAAGACCCAGTACTTC	CASSFPSIGTTKTQYF
TRBJ2-1	12	TRBV24-1	-	-	TGTGCCACCAGGGGACGGTACAATGAGCAGTTCTTC	CATRGRYNEQFF
TRBJ1-1	14	TRBV15	-	-	TGTGCCACCAGCGGAAACACAGGGAACACTGAAGCTTTCTTT	CATSGNTGNTEAFF
TRBJ1-5	20	TRBV19	-	-	TGTGCCAGTAGTATCCCGAACCACCAAAGGACAGTGAGGGGCAATCAGCCCCAGCATTTT	CASSIPNHQRTVRGNQPQHF
TRBJ1-1	11	TRBV30	-	-	TGTGCCTGGGAATTGGGCACTGAAGCTTTCTTT	CAWELGTEAFF
TRBJ2-1	15	TRBV7-6	TRBD1	-	TGTGCCAGCAGCGTAGGACAGGGTTATTACAATGAGCAGTTCTTC	CASSVGQGYYNEQFF
TRBJ2-3	12	TRBV6-1	-	-	TGTGCCAGCAGTACGTTAGATAAAACGCAGTATTTT	CASSTLDKTQYF
TRBJ2-1	17	TRBV9	-	-	TGTGCCAGCAGCCCAAATGGGGCTAGCGTAAAAGTCGGTGAGCAGTTCTTC	CASSPNGASVKVGEQFF
TRBJ2-5	19	TRBV3-1	TRBD2	-	TGTGCCAGCAGCCAAGGAGGGACTAGCGCTATACTCGACGAAGAGACCCAGTACTTC	CASSQGGTSAILDEETQYF
TRBJ2-5	16	TRBV7-2	-	-	TGTGCCAGCAGCTTTTCGGGACTCACGGGTAGTGAGACCCAGTACTTC	CASSFSGLTGSETQYF
TRBJ2-3	15	TRBV19	TRBD1	-	TGTGCCAGTAGTACCGGGACAGGGGGAGCAGATACGCAGTATTTT	CASSTGTGGADTQYF
TRBJ2-5	17	TRBV12-3/TRBV12-4	TRBD2	-	TGTGCCAGCAGTTCGGCACTAGCGGGAGGGGAGAGAGAGACCCAGTACTTC	CASSSALAGGERETQYF
TRBJ1-1	16	TRBV29-1	TRBD1	-	TGCAGCGTTGAATCCCTGGGACAGTCCGTTGTGACTGAAGCTTTCTTT	CSVESLGQSVVTEAFF
TRBJ1-5	17	TRBV20-1	TRBD1	-	TGCAGTGCTAGAGATGTAGGGGGCGGGCTGTTAAGTCAGCCCCAGCATTTT	CSARDVGGGLLSQPQHF
TRBJ2-1	14	TRBV30	-	-	TGTGCCTGGAGTGTATGGGGGCCCTACAATGAGCAGTTCTTC	CAWSVWGPYNEQFF
TRBJ2-3	16	TRBV28	-	once	TGTGCCAGCAAGTCGCTCGCGGGATTGGGGACAGATACGCAGTATTTT	CASKSLAGLGTDTQYF
TRBJ2-3	13	TRBV12-5	-	-	TGTGCTAGTGCCCCAGAAAGGTGGGATACGCAGTATTTT	CASAPERWDTQYF
TRBJ1-1	15	TRBV19	TRBD1	-	TGTGCCAGTGGGGGACAGGCCGTGGGGAACACTGAAGCTTTCTTT	CASGGQAVGNTEAFF
TRBJ2-7	11	TRBV6-5	-	-	TGTGCCAGCAAGTCGGCGGGTGAGGAGTACTTC	CASKSAGEEYF
TRBJ2-1	13	TRBV28	-	-	TGTGCCAGCAGTTTTGGGGGCGCGGATGAGCAGTTCTTC	CASSFGGADEQFF
TRBJ1-1	14	TRBV7-9	-	-	TGTGCCAGCAGTATGGGGTACGGGTACACTGAAGCTTTCTTT	CASSMGYGYTEAFF
TRBJ2-2	17	TRBV7-9	-	-	TGTGCCAGCAGTCGGCAAGGGACCTCGGTGGTCACCGGGGAGCTGTTTTTT	CASSRQGTSVVTGELFF
TRBJ1-1	16	TRBV4-1	TRBD1	-	TGCGCCAGCAGCCAAGAGGGGACAGGGATAGACACTGAAGCTTTCTTT	CASSQEGTGIDTEAFF